This note documents a single T cell receptor beta chain sequence. These data originate in a study of memory CD4+ T cells and cytomegalovirus serostatus. Profiling relied on immunoSEQ multiplex PCR, and the TCRdb table lists in-frame clones only, not all of them. The sample has 80,000 or so clones; 75% to 85% are singletons. The J segment lost 9 bases and the V segment lost 6 bases, leaving 8 bases of the junction unmatched. The CDR3 runs 13 residues. The germline V gene encodes CDR1 SGHRS and CDR2 YFSETQ. Single viable CD3+CD4+CD8-CD45RO+ cells were sorted as the memory CD4+ T cells. This chain uses TRBV5-1 with TRBJ2-1; 8 nucleotides agree with TRBD2. This receptor was identified in an adult in good health and CMV-seropositive. The source material was memory CD4+ T cells from blood. CDR3 sequence (DNA): TGCGCCAGCACCCAGCGGGGGAGTAGTGAGCAGTTCTTC. Its translation is CASTQRGSSEQFF. The whole variable domain, remainder taken from reference TRBV5-1 and TRBJ2-1, is KAGVTQTPRYLIKTRGQQVTLSCSPISGHRSVSWYQQTPGQGLQFLFEYFSETQRNKGNFPGRFSGRQFSNSRSEMNVSTLELGDSALYLCASTQRGSSEQFFGPGTRLTVL.